One sample yielded the 8 T cell receptor beta chains listed below, sequenced in a study of prognosis after radiotherapy for stage I lung cancer. Two-round multiplex PCR on genomic DNA was the method by which TCR beta CDR3 was amplified. First-round PCR, the initial amplification, used primers specific to each TRBV and TRBJ gene. TCRdb reprocessed the multiplex PCR reads via MiXCR and lists one record per CDR3 protein. The table records some 34,000 distinct CDR3 sequences, nearly 35% of them present only once. This sample comprised PBMCs, obtained before or after stereotactic body radiation therapy (not recorded which). The receptors here all came from a donor over 45 with non-small cell lung cancer.

As regards this clonotype: A much more abundant neighbour one base away suggests this may be a read error. The chain's CDR3 is CASSLVLAGEVETQYF. In DNA form, the CDR3 reads TGTGCCAGCAGCTTAGTTCTAGCGGGGGAGGTGGAGACCCAGTACTTC. V and J are TRBV11-3 and TRBJ2-5; 10 nucleotides line up with TRBD2. Germline V gives CDR1 SGHNT, CDR2 YENEEA. The CDR3 runs 16 residues. Unmatched junction bases numbered 7, after V lost 1 base and J lost 5 bases.

A word on this clonotype: A clone one base away is much larger, so this may be a read error. This chain uses TRBV10-3 with TRBJ1-2, with D possibly being TRBD1 (5 bases). The CDR3 covers 13 residues. Germline lookup yields CDR1 ENHRY and CDR2 SYGVKD. DNA for the CDR3: TGTGCCACCTCGGACACCGCTAACTATGTCTACACCTTC. Its protein is CATSDTANYVYTF.

This clonotype was seen at least ten times. The V call is TRBV6-4, the J call TRBJ2-1, with D unresolved. This CDR3 is built from 15 residues. In germline, CDR1 is MRHNA, CDR2 SNTAGT. Trimming removed 3 bases from V and 7 bases from J, with 16 bases in between. The CDR3 region is CASSEGPSRTNEQFF. In DNA form, the CDR3 reads TGTGCCAGCAGTGAAGGACCGTCCCGGACGAATGAGCAGTTCTTC.

The J gene is TRBJ2-3, the V gene TRBV2; 12 bases map to TRBD2. With 5 bases clipped from V and 2 bases from J, the junction kept 2 bases outside the gene matches. CDR1 is SNHLY, CDR2 FYNNEI, per germline. The CDR3 has 15 amino acids. The DNA for the CDR3 is TGTGCCAGCAGTCTAGCGGGAGGGTACACAGATACGCAGTATTTT. Its translation is CASSLAGGYTDTQYF.

On this clonotype itself: One end of the junction is discordant with germline, which a read error may explain. This chain uses TRBV6-4 with TRBJ2-6, with D possibly being TRBD1 or TRBD2 (5 bases each). Germline CDR1 is MRHNA and CDR2 is SNTAGT. This CDR3 has 15 amino acids. The CDR3 nucleotides are TGTGCCAGCAGTGTCGGGACCTATGGGGCCAACGTCCAGACTTTC. Its protein product is CASSVGTYGANVQTF.

This clonotype was detected ten times or more. The chain couples TRBV12-3 or TRBV12-4 to TRBJ1-5; no definite D call. V shed 3 bases and J shed 0 bases, with 3 bases lying between them. The CDR3 extends over 13 amino acids. CDR3 in DNA: TGTGCCAGCAGTTTTAATAGCAATCAGCCCCAGCATTTT. Its translation: CASSFNSNQPQHF.

To note about this clonotype: One end of the junction varies from germline; a read error may be responsible. The chain combines TRBV27 with TRBJ2-7; D is unresolved. Germline values: CDR1 MNHEY, CDR2 SMNVEV (reference sequence). CDR3 length: 12 amino acids. The CDR3 spells CASSPRWYDQYF. DNA for the CDR3: TGTGCCAGCAGTCCGAGGTGGTACGATCAGTACTTC.

The CDR3: CASSRTGMKAYEQYF. The CDR3 DNA reads as TGTGCCAGCAGTCGAACAGGGATGAAGGCCTACGAGCAGTACTTC. The rearrangement joins TRBV28 to TRBJ2-7, with D possibly being TRBD1 (6 bases). Trimming cost V 5 bases and J 2 bases, with 16 bases left between them. The CDR3 length is 15 residues. The germline V gene encodes CDR1 MDHEN and CDR2 SYDVKM.